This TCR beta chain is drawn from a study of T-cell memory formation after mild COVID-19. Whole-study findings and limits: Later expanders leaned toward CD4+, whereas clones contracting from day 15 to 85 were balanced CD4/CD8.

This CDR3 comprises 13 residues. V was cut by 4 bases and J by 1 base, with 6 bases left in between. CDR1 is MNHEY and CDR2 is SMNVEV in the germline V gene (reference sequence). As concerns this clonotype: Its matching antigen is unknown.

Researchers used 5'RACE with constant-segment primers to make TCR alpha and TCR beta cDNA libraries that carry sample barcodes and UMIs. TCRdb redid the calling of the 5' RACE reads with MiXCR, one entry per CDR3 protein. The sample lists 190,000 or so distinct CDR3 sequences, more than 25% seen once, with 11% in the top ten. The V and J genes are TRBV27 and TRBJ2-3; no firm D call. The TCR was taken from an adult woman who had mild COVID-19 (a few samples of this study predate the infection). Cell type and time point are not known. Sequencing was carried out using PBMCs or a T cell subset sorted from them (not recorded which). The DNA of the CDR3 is TGTGCCAGCAGTTACGGGCGCACAGATACGCAGTATTTT. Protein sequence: CASSYGRTDTQYF.